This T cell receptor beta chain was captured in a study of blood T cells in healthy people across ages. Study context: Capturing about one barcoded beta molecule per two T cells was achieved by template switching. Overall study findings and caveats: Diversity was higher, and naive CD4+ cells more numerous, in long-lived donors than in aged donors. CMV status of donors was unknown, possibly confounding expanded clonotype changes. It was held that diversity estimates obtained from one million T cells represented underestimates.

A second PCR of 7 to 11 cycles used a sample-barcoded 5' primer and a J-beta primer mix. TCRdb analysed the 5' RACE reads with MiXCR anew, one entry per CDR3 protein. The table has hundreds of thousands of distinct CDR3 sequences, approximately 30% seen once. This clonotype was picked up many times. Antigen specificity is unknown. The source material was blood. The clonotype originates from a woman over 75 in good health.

The CDR3 DNA is TGTGCCAGCAGCTTTGGAACCTATAATTCACCCCTCCACTTT. As protein: CASSFGTYNSPLHF. This rearrangement joins TRBV27 to TRBJ1-6; D gene uncertain. Germline CDR1 is MNHEY and CDR2 is SMNVEV (reference sequence). Trimming pared 6 bases from V and 2 bases from J, leaving 8 bases between. The CDR3 sequence is 14 residues long.